The clone carrying this T cell receptor (beta chain) was detected ten times or more. Its antigen is unknown. The V gene's germline CDR1 is SGHTA and CDR2 FQGTGA. Unmatched junction bases numbered 15, after V lost 3 bases and J lost 1 base. The CDR3 has 19 residues. One entry per CDR3 protein, called by TCRdb with MiXCR from the 5' RACE reads. The sample holds roughly 450,000 distinct CDR3 sequences, 15% to 20% seen once. The sample belongs to a study of T-cell memory formation after mild COVID-19. Background on the study: Each donor largely had its own TCR clusters. Study-level findings and limits: Memory from before infection featured some responding clones, which suggests cross-reactive memory joined. The main location of contracting CD4+ clones was CM and EM, and that of contracting CD8+ clones was EMRA. A second wave expanding day 15 to 37 was CD4+-biased; contracting clones were balanced.

The sequenced sample was PBMCs or a T cell subset sorted from them (not recorded which). The receptor comes from an adult woman who had mild COVID-19 (a few samples of this study predate the infection). Cell type and time point are not known. The gene calls are TRBV7-3 and TRBJ2-7; 10 bases match TRBD1. CDR3: CASSFRTKAGDRGSYEQYF. CDR3 DNA: TGTGCCAGCAGCTTCAGGACCAAGGCGGGGGACAGGGGTTCCTACGAGCAGTACTTC.